One sample yielded the 22 T cell receptor beta chains listed below, sequenced in a study of CD8+CD57+ T cells in acquired aplastic anemia. TCR beta VDJ and CDR3 profiling used genomic DNA as template. TCRdb itself ran the reads through MiXCR, one entry per CDR3 protein. The sample holds roughly 190,000 distinct CDR3 sequences, around 45% seen once. Selection for sequencing was limited to patients who had shown CD8+CD57+ cell expansion by flow cytometry. The sample consisted of sorted CD4+, CD8+, or CD8+CD57+ T cells (not recorded which) from PBMCs. The source is a human donor with aplastic anemia.

Worth noting for this clonotype: This may stem from a read error, because a much larger clone lies one nucleotide away. Given the absence of the conserved phenylalanine or tryptophan at the CDR3 end, a read error is likely. This chain joins TRBV4-2 and TRBJ1-2, with 9 bases lining up with TRBD1. Germline-derived CDR1 and CDR2 are LGHNA and YNFKEQ. The CDR3 covers 14 residues. J lost 10 bases, V lost 0 bases, and 6 bases had no gene match. Here the CDR3 reads CASSQDPGQGNYTC. The CDR3 DNA reads as TGTGCCAGCAGCCAAGATCCCGGACAGGGGAACTACACCTGC.

This clonotype showed up just a few times. J is TRBJ2-7 and V is TRBV11-1; 8 bases are a match to TRBD1. From germline, CDR1 is SGHAT and CDR2 FQDESV (reference sequence). The CDR3 covers 16 residues. V was pared by 0 bases and J by 2 bases, with 6 bases of the junction left unmatched. CDR3 sequence reads: CASSLALGTGTYEQYF. The DNA for the CDR3 is TGTGCCAGCAGCTTAGCCCTTGGGACAGGTACCTACGAGCAGTACTTC. The whole variable domain, filled in from reference TRBV11-1 and TRBJ2-7, reads EAEVAQSPRYKITEKSQAVAFWCDPISGHATLYWYRQILGQGPELLVQFQDESVVDDSQLPKDRFSAERLKGVDSTLKIQPAELGDSAMYLCASSLALGTGTYEQYFGPGTRLTVT.

This clonotype was counted a few times. This sequence joins TRBV10-3 and TRBJ2-3; D ambiguous. The CDR3 runs to 12 residues. V was clipped by 0 bases and J by 9 bases, with 7 bases between them. Germline CDR1 ENHRY, CDR2 SYGVKD. The CDR3 loop reads CAISESLETQYF. CDR3 nucleotides: TGTGCCATCAGTGAGTCGCTGGAGACGCAGTATTTT.

Concerning this clonotype: At one end the junction does not follow the germline gene, possibly because of a read error. This chain uses TRBV11-1 with TRBJ2-1; D might be TRBD1 (5 bases). Germline V gives CDR1 SGHAT, CDR2 FQDESV (reference sequence). The CDR3 loop spans 14 amino acids. CDR3 loop: CAGSSQTPRAVEFF. CDR3 in DNA: TGTGCCGGCAGCTCCCAAACACCCAGGGCGGTGGAGTTCTTC.

V is TRBV29-1 and J is TRBJ2-5; D is tentatively TRBD1 or TRBD2 (5 bases each). The CDR3 length is 11 residues. V gave up 4 bases and J gave up 7 bases, with 10 bases separating them. CDR1 and CDR2 (germline): SQVTM, ANQGSEA. The CDR3 nucleotides are TGCAGCGTTGCTTCTGGGGGGACCCAGTACTTC. It encodes CSVASGGTQYF.

The V and J genes are TRBV7-2 and TRBJ2-7; 10 bases map to TRBD2. Germline V gene data show CDR1 as SGHTA and CDR2 as FQGNSA. The junction had 1 base not matched to a gene; V was cut back by 2 bases and J by 3 bases. This CDR3 has 14 amino acids. CDR3 DNA sequence: TGTGCCAGCAGCTTAAGCGGGAGGGGCTACGAGCAGTACTTC. The encoded protein is CASSLSGRGYEQYF.

The genes are TRBV5-4 and TRBJ2-4; the D gene is possibly TRBD1 (6 bases). CDR1 is SGHNT and CDR2 is YYREEE in the germline V gene (reference sequence). Trimming stripped 2 bases from V and 6 bases from J, with 9 bases between. CDR3 length: 13 residues. For the CDR3, the DNA is TGTGCCAGCAGCTTTGGACAGAGAAACATTCAGTACTTC. Residues: CASSFGQRNIQYF.

This clonotype was detected ten times or more. The rearrangement joins TRBV29-1 to TRBJ2-3, with TRBD2 matching 14 bases. V was pared by 6 bases and J by 6 bases, with 8 bases of the junction left unmatched. Germline lookup yields CDR1 SQVTM and CDR2 ANQGSEA. This CDR3 has 15 residues. The CDR3 loop reads CSVIGLAGGRDTQYF. CDR3 nucleotide sequence: TGCAGCGTGATAGGACTAGCGGGGGGCCGGGATACGCAGTATTTT.

The chain combines TRBV10-1 with TRBJ2-3; the D is unclear. This CDR3 spans 12 amino acids. From germline, CDR1 is WNHNN and CDR2 SYGVQD (reference sequence). With 3 bases removed from V and 6 bases from J, the gap between germline ends came to 7 bases. The CDR3, as DNA: TGCGCCAGCAGTGACCCCGGGGATACGCAGTATTTT. The encoded protein is CASSDPGDTQYF.

The chain has TRBV7-2 and TRBJ1-1; D uncertain. The CDR3 runs 13 residues. Germline V CDR1 and CDR2: SGHTA, FQGNSA. The V and J ends lost 5 bases and 1 base respectively, with 8 bases between them. CDR3: CASSASGNTEAFF. The CDR3 nucleotides read TGTGCCAGCAGCGCTAGCGGGAACACTGAAGCTTTCTTT.

This clonotype came up once. Here the CDR3 reads CASSLPATEQFF. DNA for the CDR3: TGTGCCAGCAGCTTACCCGCGACCGAGCAGTTCTTC. The chain recombines TRBV7-2 with TRBJ2-1; D is ambiguous. The germline V gene encodes CDR1 SGHTA and CDR2 FQGNSA. V lost 2 bases, J lost 10 bases, and 9 bases lay in between. The CDR3 has 12 amino acids. The full variable domain, completed using reference TRBV7-2 and TRBJ2-1, is GAGVSQSPSNKVTEKGKDVELRCDPISGHTALYWYRQSLGQGLEFLIYFQGNSAPDKSGLPSDRFSAERTGGSVSTLTIQRTQQEDSAVYLCASSLPATEQFFGPGTRLTVL.

J is TRBJ2-2 and V is TRBV19; tentatively, D is TRBD1 or TRBD2 (5 bases each). The CDR3 has 15 amino acids. The V end was cut by 6 bases, the J end by 6 bases, with 17 bases between. Germline V CDR1 and CDR2: LNHDA, SQIVND (reference sequence). The CDR3 region is CASRTREGRPGELFF. CDR3 coding DNA: TGTGCCAGTAGGACCCGAGAGGGGCGCCCCGGGGAGCTGTTTTTT.

This clonotype was observed a single time. The V gene is TRBV7-2, the J gene TRBJ2-1; 8 nucleotides align to TRBD1. V lost 6 bases to trimming and J lost 7 bases; unmatched junction nucleotides: 5. This CDR3 is 13 amino acids long. The V gene's germline CDR1 is SGHTA and CDR2 FQGNSA. The CDR3 DNA is TGTGCCAGCAGGTGGACAGGGATGAATGAGCAGTTCTTC. It yields the protein CASRWTGMNEQFF. Supplemented by reference TRBV7-2 and TRBJ2-1, the full variable domain reads GAGVSQSPSNKVTEKGKDVELRCDPISGHTALYWYRQSLGQGLEFLIYFQGNSAPDKSGLPSDRFSAERTGGSVSTLTIQRTQQEDSAVYLCASRWTGMNEQFFGPGTRLTVL.

This clonotype was observed a few times. The rearrangement links TRBV10-3 to TRBJ2-1, with TRBD1 as a possible D gene (6 bases). The CDR3 runs 14 residues. CDR1 is ENHRY and CDR2 is SYGVKD in the germline V gene. V lost 6 bases to trimming and J lost 5 bases, with 14 bases between them. The CDR3 loop is CAISPTGLDNEQFF. DNA for the CDR3: TGTGCCATCAGCCCGACAGGTCTGGACAATGAGCAGTTCTTC.

The table lists this clonotype with many counts. Here the CDR3 reads CSASVAGVMNTEAFF. For the CDR3, the DNA is TGCAGTGCTAGTGTGGCAGGCGTCATGAACACTGAAGCTTTCTTT. The chain is built from TRBV20-1 and TRBJ1-1; D is ambiguous. Germline CDR1 and CDR2: DFQATT and SNEGSKA (reference sequence). Between the trimmed V and J ends, which lost 3 bases and 0 bases, there was a span of 14 bases. The CDR3 is 15 residues long.

This clonotype was observed a few times. CDR3 region: CASSIPGSGNTIYF. The DNA for the CDR3 is TGTGCCAGTAGTATACCAGGCTCTGGAAACACCATATATTTT. The rearrangement joins TRBV19 to TRBJ1-3, with no clear D. This CDR3 is built from 14 residues. Trimming removed 2 bases at V and 0 bases at J, with 5 bases between. Per the germline V gene, CDR1 is LNHDA and CDR2 is SQIVND (reference sequence).

The chain couples TRBV5-1 to TRBJ1-1; D not resolved. The CDR3 has 15 residues. Germline CDR1 is SGHRS and CDR2 is YFSETQ. With 0 bases removed from V and 6 bases from J, the gap between germline ends came to 15 bases. CDR3 region: CASSLGGEGVPEAFF. The CDR3 nucleotides are TGCGCCAGCAGCTTGGGTGGGGAGGGTGTTCCTGAAGCTTTCTTT.

The J gene is TRBJ1-5, the V gene TRBV6-1; no clear D. This CDR3 is 13 amino acids long. Germline assignment: CDR1 MNHNS and CDR2 SASEGT. The V end was cut by 6 bases, the J end by 0 bases, with 6 bases between. CDR3 DNA sequence: TGTGCCAGCAGCAGTAATAGCAATCAGCCCCAGCATTTT. Its translation is CASSSNSNQPQHF.

This clonotype appeared a few times. This sequence joins TRBV10-3 and TRBJ2-1; weak D call: TRBD1 (6 bases). The germline CDR1 and CDR2 sequences are ENHRY and SYGVKD. The length of the CDR3 is 12 residues. Deletions cut 5 bases from V and 5 bases from J, with 7 bases between. The CDR3 sequence is CAISRQDNEQFF. The CDR3 bases are TGTGCCATCAGTCGACAGGACAATGAGCAGTTCTTC.

The chain joins TRBV6-1 to TRBJ2-3; 7 bases are a match to TRBD2. This CDR3 comprises 14 residues. V was clipped by 9 bases and J by 2 bases; unmatched bases: 8. CDR1 and CDR2 from the germline V gene are MNHNS and SASEGT. The DNA of the CDR3 is TGTGCCAGTTCGGGGGGACGGTACACAGATACGCAGTATTTT. Its protein product is CASSGGRYTDTQYF.

This clonotype has ten or more counts. The V call is TRBV6-5, the J call TRBJ1-1, with D perhaps matching TRBD1 (5 bases). V shed 1 base and J shed 0 bases, with 9 bases lying between them. CDR3 size: 15 residues. Germline CDR1 is MNHEY and CDR2 is SVGAGI. This chain's CDR3 is CASSYFSRVNTEAFF. CDR3 sequence (DNA): TGTGCCAGCAGTTACTTTAGCAGGGTGAACACTGAAGCTTTCTTT.

This clonotype was seen many times. Written as DNA, the CDR3 is TGTGCCAGCAGCTTAACAGGGGCTCGGAATTCACCCCTCCACTTT. It yields the protein CASSLTGARNSPLHF. The chain employs TRBV7-2 and TRBJ1-6; TRBD1 agrees at 7 bases. The trim removed 2 bases at V and 7 bases at J, leaving 5 bases unmatched. Germline V CDR1 and CDR2: SGHTA, FQGNSA. This CDR3 has 15 amino acids.